The rows below give T cell receptor beta chains drawn from one sample of a study of T cells in Graves' hyperthyroidism and ophthalmopathy. Using its own MiXCR run on the multiplex PCR reads, TCRdb lists one record per CDR3 protein. The repertoire includes hundreds of thousands of distinct CDR3 sequences, about 13% of them detected once, and 9.2% sits in the top ten. Sequencing was performed on blood. The receptors come from a woman aged 18 to 35 with Graves' hyperthyroidism. The CDR3 runs from the conserved cysteine through the conserved F or W.

TRBV6-2/TRBV6-3	CASTPKVRAEAFF
TRBV25-1	CASSELGRGRTEAFF
TRBV11-3	CASSLGSGGELFF
TRBV13	CASSLRLTGWDSVINEQFF
TRBV28	CASSFLADFAGANVLTF
TRBV28	CASSFHGLADSYEQYF
TRBV11-2	CASSFAGASASPLHF
TRBV11-2	CASSLETSGGEETQYF
TRBV7-8	CASSAGGIGDQPQHF
TRBV10-1	CASSETSVNYGYTF
TRBV7-9	CASSPRTGNSYEQYF
TRBV27	CASSFDLATQYF
TRBV28	CASSFPPGMRDNEQFF
TRBV24-1	CATSGRTAYNEQFF
TRBV12-3/TRBV12-4	CASSSLTPYQETQYF
TRBV5-6	CASSKGDRAYQPQHF
TRBV20-1	CSAHGGGLNEKLFF
TRBV18	CASSPRRMAGELFF
TRBV7-3	CASSSLTSTNQPQHF
TRBV6-2/TRBV6-3	CASTSIQEQFF
TRBV12-3/TRBV12-4	CASTQDKGYTEAFF
TRBV7-3	CASSLGDNYEQYF
TRBV6-1	CASSKDRRLGNQPQHF
TRBV20-1	CSTNLGREGFEQYF
TRBV28	CASRQLLLSAEQYF
TRBV20-1	CSATHARQSSNTGELFF
TRBV2	CARSTGLADTQYF
TRBV20-1	CSAKTGRNGNTIYF
TRBV4-1	CASSYTPGGEETQYF
TRBV28	CASRPPGRPNYGYTF
TRBV5-1	CASSLQGLQQGETQYF
TRBV12-3/TRBV12-4	CASSLQEVLGQPQHF
TRBV5-1	CASSLGGAGPYEQYF
TRBV29-1	CSVLTVGYGYTF
TRBV20-1	CSASGRYEQYF
TRBV14	CASSQGALRADRTTDTQYF
TRBV20-1	CSARDFTGETQYF
TRBV24-1	CATSDLQDSYNEQFF
TRBV9	CASSVEAWGPQFF
TRBV5-6	CASATRGGIGYTF
TRBV19	CASSTGVRPNTEAFF